The rows below give T cell receptor beta chains drawn from one sample of a study of cytomegalovirus exposure and HLA in healthy donors. Clones were sequenced by immunoSEQ multiplex PCR, and TCRdb holds only the in-frame ones, with some missing. The data show about 120,000 clones, approximately 17% seen once. The sample consisted of PBMCs. All receptors come from a female donor in good health and CMV-seropositive. The conserved cysteine and the conserved F or W are not part of the CDR3 here.

TRBV5-1 ASSLDSRAFSGNTIY
TRBV5-4 ASSLNLRPSYEQY
TRBV13 ASSQITGGPANYGYT
TRBV7-2 ASSLAASGANTIY
TRBV5-4 ATGTGYQETQY
TRBV4-2 ASSQDYSSRELKQY
TRBV19 ASSKGHHYEQY
TRBV2 ASSLGLLNTEAF
TRBV5-1 ASSPGTGGGEY
TRBV7-9 ASSLAGDIIYGYT
TRBV29-1 SVERSGQGSNQPQH
TRBV29-1 SVERTAKETQY
TRBV5-4 ASSLVLAGQETQY
TRBV15 ATSRGTGPYGYT